This TCR beta chain was observed in a study of shared clonotypes between healthy human individuals. Study as a whole: The study drew on a couple of women and a few men aged 18 to 49 as donors.

Data came from immunoSEQ multiplex PCR; TCRdb stores just in-frame clones and leaves some out. The profile shows millions of clones, less than 95% of them singletons. Terminally differentiated effector memory CD45RA+ cells were left out of the naive CD8 fraction, which was CD45RO-negative and positively selected for CCR7. Free of recent acute infections or vaccinations, the donors were healthy HIV-negative adults. General observations from the study: Generally, naive subsets came out with larger estimated richness than memory subsets.

Comment on this clone: Antigen specificity is unknown.

The specimen sequenced was naive CD8+ T cells sorted from blood. This clonotype was sampled from a young man in good health.

The CDR3 protein is CASSSTRPDEKLFF. The CDR3 DNA sequence: TGTGCCAGCAGTTCGACACGCCCGGATGAAAAACTGTTTTTT. The V gene is TRBV27, the J gene TRBJ1-4; D unclear. Per the germline V gene, CDR1 is MNHEY and CDR2 is SMNVEV (reference sequence). Trimming took off 4 bases at V and 6 bases at J, with 12 bases between the two ends. The length of the CDR3 is 14 residues.